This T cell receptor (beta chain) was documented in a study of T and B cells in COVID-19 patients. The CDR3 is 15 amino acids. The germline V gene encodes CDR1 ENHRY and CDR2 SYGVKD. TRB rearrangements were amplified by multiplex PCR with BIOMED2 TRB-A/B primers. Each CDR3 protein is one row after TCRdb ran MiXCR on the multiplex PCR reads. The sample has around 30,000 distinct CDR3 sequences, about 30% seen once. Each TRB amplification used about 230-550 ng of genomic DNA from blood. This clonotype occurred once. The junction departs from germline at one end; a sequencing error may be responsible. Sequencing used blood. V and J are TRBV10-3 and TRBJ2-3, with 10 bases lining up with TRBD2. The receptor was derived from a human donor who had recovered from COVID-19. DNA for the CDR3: TGTCCCATCAAGCGGGAGGGTCTCGGCACAGATACGCAGTATTTT. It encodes CPIKREGLGTDTQYF.